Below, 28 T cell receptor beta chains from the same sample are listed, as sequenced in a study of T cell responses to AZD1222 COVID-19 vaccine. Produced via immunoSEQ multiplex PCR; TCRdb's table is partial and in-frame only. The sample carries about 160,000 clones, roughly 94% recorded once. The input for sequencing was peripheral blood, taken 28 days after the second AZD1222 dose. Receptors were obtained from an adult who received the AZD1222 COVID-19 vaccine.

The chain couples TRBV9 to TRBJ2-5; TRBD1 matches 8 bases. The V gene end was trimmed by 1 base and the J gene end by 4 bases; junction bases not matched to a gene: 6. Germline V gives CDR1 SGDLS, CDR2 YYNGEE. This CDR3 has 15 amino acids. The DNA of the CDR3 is TGTGCCAGCAGCGTAAGGACAGGGATTGGAGAGACCCAGTACTTC. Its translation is CASSVRTGIGETQYF.

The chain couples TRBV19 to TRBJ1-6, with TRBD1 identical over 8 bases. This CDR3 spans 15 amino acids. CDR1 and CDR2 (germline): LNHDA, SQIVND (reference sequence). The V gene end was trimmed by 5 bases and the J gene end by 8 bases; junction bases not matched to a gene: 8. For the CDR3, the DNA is TGTGCCAGTAGTTGGACAGGGAGAGTTGATTCACCCCTCCACTTT. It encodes CASSWTGRVDSPLHF.

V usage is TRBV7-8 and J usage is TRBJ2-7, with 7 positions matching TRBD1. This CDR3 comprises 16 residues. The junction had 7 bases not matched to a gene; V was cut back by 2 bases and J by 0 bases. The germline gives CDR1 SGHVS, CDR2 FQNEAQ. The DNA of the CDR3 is TGTGCCAGCAGCTTACCCTCGGACAGGTACTCCTACGAGCAGTACTTC. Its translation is CASSLPSDRYSYEQYF.

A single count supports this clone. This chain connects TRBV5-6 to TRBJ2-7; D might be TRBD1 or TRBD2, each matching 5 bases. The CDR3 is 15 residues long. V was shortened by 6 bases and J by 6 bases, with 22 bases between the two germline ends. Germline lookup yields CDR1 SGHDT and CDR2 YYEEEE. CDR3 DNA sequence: TGTGCCAGCACCCCGGGACCAGGTGGTGTATTCGAGCAGTACTTC. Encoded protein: CASTPGPGGVFEQYF. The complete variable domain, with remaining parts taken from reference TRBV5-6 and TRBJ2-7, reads DAGVTQSPTHLIKTRGQQVTLRCSPKSGHDTVSWYQQALGQGPQFIFQYYEEEERQRGNFPDRFSGHQFPNYSSELNVNALLLGDSALYLCASTPGPGGVFEQYFGPGTRLTVT.

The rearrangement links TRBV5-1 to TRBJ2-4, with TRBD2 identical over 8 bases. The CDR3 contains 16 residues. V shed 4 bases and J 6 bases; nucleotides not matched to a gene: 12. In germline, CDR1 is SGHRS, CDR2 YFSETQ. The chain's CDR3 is CASSLGGGRGGNIQYF. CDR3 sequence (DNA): TGCGCCAGCAGCCTCGGCGGGGGCCGGGGGGGAAACATTCAGTACTTC. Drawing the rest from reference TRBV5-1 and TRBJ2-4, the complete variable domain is KAGVTQTPRYLIKTRGQQVTLSCSPISGHRSVSWYQQTPGQGLQFLFEYFSETQRNKGNFPGRFSGRQFSNSRSEMNVSTLELGDSALYLCASSLGGGRGGNIQYFGAGTRLSVL.

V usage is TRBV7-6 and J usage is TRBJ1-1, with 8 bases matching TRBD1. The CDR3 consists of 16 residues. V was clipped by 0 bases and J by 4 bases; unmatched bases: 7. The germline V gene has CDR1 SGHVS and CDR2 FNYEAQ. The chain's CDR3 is CASSLAGRGQGTEAFF. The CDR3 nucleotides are TGTGCCAGCAGCTTAGCCGGCAGGGGGCAAGGCACTGAAGCTTTCTTT. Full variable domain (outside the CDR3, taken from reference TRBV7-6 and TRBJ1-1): GAGVSQSPRYKVTKRGQDVALRCDPISGHVSLYWYRQALGQGPEFLTYFNYEAQQDKSGLPNDRFSAERPEGSISTLTIQRTEQRDSAMYRCASSLAGRGQGTEAFFGQGTRLTVV.

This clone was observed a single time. CDR3 protein: CASSLVSGYTF. As DNA, the CDR3 is TGTGCCAGCAGCTTGGTGTCCGGCTACACCTTC. This rearrangement joins TRBV5-8 to TRBJ1-2; D not resolved. Looked up from germline, CDR1 is SGHTS and CDR2 is YDEGEE. Trimming removed 0 bases from V and 8 bases from J, with 5 bases in between. The CDR3 spans 11 residues.

The CDR3 region is CASSLLPGQGKDTIYF. The CDR3 nucleotides read TGTGCCAGCAGCTTACTACCGGGACAGGGCAAGGACACCATATATTTT. J is TRBJ1-3 and V is TRBV5-4; 9 bases agree with TRBD1. Germline V CDR1 and CDR2: SGHNT, YYREEE (reference sequence). V shed 2 bases and J 8 bases; nucleotides not matched to a gene: 11. The CDR3 loop spans 16 amino acids.

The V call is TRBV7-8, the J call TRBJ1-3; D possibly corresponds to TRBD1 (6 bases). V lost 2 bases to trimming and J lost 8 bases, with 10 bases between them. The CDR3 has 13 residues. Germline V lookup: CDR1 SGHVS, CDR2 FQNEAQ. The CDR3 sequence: CASSLSGVDTIYF. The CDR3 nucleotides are TGTGCCAGCAGCTTATCAGGGGTAGACACCATATATTTT.

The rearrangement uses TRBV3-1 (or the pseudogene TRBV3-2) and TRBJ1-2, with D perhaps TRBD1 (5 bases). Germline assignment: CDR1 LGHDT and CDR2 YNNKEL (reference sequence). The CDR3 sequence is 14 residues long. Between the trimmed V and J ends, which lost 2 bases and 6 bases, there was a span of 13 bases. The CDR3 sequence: CASSQLSGSNGYTF. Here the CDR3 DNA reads TGTGCCAGCAGCCAACTGTCAGGGTCAAATGGCTACACCTTC.

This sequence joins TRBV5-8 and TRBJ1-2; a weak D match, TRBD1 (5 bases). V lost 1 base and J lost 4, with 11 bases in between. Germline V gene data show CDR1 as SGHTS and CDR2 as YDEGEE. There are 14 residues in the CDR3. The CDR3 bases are TGTGCCAGCAGCTTGTCGCAGGGCTTCTATGGCTACACCTTC. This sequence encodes CASSLSQGFYGYTF.

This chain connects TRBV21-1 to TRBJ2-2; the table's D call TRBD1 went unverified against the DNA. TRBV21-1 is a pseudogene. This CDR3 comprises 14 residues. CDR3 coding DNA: TGTGCCAGCAGGTACACAGAAGACACCGGGGAGCTGTTTTTT. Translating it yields CASRYTEDTGELFF.

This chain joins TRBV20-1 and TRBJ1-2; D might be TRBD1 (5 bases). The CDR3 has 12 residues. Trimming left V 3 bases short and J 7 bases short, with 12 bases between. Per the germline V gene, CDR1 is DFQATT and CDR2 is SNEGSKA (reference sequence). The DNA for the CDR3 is TGCAGTGCTAGTGGGGGGGTGAGTGGCTACACCTTC. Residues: CSASGGVSGYTF.

CDR3 sequence reads: CASSPRHSYEQYF. DNA for the CDR3: TGTGCCAGCAGCCCCCGACACTCCTACGAGCAGTACTTC. The J gene is TRBJ2-7, the V gene TRBV6-6; no clear D. Germline values: CDR1 MNHNY, CDR2 SVGAGI (reference sequence). The germline V and J ends were trimmed by 6 bases and 0 bases, with 9 bases remaining between them. CDR3 length: 13 amino acids.

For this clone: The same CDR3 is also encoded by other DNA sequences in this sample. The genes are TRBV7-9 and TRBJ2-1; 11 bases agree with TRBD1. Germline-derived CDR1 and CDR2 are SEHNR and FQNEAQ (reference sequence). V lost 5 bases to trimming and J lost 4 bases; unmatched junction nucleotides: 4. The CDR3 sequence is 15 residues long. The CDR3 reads CASSTGTGGYNEQFF. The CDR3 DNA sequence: TGTGCCAGCAGCACCGGGACAGGGGGATACAATGAGCAGTTCTTC.

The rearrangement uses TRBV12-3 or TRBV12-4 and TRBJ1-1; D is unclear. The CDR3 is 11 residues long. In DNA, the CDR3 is TGTCTAACCCGAATGAACACTGAAGCTTTCTTT. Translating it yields CLTRMNTEAFF.

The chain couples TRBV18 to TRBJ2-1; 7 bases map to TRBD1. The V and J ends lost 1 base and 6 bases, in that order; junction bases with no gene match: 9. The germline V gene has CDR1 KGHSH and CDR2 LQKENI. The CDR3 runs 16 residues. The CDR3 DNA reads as TGTGCCAGCTCACCACGGTACGGGACAGAGGTCAATGAGCAGTTCTTC. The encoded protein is CASSPRYGTEVNEQFF.

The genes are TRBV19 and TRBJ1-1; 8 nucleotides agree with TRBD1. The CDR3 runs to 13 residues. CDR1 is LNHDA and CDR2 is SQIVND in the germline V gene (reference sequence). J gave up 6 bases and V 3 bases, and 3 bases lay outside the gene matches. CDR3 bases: TGTGCCAGTAGTATCGACAGGGGCGCTGAAGCTTTCTTT. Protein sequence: CASSIDRGAEAFF.

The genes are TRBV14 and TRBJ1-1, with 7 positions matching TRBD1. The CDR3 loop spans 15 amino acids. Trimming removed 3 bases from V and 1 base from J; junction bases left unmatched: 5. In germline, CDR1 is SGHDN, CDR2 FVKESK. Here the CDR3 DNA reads TGTGCCAGCAGCCACTTGACAGGGCAGAACACTGAAGCTTTCTTT. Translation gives CASSHLTGQNTEAFF. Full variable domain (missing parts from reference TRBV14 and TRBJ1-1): EAGVTQFPSHSVIEKGQTVTLRCDPISGHDNLYWYRRVMGKEIKFLLHFVKESKQDESGMPNNRFLAERTGGTYSTLKVQPAELEDSGVYFCASSHLTGQNTEAFFGQGTRLTVV.

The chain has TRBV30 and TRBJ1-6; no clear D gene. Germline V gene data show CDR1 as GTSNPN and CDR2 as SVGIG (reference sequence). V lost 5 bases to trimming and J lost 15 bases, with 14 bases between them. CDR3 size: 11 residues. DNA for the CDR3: TGTGCCTGGGCGGGTACTTCCCACCTCCACTTT. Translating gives CAWAGTSHLHF.

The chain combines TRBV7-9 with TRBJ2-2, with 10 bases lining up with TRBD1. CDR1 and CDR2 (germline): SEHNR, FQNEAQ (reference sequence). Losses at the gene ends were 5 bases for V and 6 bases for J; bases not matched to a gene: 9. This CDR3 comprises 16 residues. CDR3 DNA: TGTGCCAGCAGCGACAGGGGGCAAGGGAGCGCCGGGGAGCTGTTTTTT. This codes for CASSDRGQGSAGELFF.

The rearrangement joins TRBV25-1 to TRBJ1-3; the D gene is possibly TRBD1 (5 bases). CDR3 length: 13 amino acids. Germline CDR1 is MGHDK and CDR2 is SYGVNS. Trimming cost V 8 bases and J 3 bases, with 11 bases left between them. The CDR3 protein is CASGGFRGNTIYF. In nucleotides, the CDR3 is TGTGCCAGCGGGGGATTTCGTGGAAACACCATATATTTT.

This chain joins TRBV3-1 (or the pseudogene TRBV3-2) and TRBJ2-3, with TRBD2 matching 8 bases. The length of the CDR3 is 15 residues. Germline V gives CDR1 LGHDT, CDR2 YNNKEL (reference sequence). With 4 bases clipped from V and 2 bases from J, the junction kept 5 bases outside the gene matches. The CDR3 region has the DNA TGTGCCAGCAGCCTAGCGGGGCGGCTCACAGATACGCAGTATTTT. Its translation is CASSLAGRLTDTQYF.

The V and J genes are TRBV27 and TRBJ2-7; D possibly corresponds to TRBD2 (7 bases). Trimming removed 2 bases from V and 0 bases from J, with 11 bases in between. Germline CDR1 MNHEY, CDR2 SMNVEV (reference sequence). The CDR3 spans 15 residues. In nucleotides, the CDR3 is TGTGCCAGCAGTTTAGAGGCGGGGGCCTCCTACGAGCAGTACTTC. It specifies CASSLEAGASYEQYF.

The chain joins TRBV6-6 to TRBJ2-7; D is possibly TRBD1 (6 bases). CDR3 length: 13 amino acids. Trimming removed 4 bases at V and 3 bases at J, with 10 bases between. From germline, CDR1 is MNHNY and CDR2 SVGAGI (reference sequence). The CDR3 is CASSWGLDYEQYF. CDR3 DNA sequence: TGTGCCAGCAGTTGGGGGCTCGACTACGAGCAGTACTTC.

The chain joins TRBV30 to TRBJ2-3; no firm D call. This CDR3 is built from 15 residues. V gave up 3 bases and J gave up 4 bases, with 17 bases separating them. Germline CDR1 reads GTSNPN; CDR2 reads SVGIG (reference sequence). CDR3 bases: TGTGCCTGGAGCGAACCGGGCCTCGGCGCAGATACGCAGTATTTT. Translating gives CAWSEPGLGADTQYF.

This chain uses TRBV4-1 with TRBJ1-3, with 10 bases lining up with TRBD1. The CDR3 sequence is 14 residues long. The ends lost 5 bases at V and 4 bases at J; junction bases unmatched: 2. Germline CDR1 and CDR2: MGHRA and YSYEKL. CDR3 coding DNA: TGCGCCAGCAGCTCGGGACAGGGGGGAAACACCATATATTTT. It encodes CASSSGQGGNTIYF.

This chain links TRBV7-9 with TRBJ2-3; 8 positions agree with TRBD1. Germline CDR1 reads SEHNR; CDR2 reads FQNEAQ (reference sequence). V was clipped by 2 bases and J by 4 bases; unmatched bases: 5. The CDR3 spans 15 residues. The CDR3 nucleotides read TGTGCCAGCAGCTTACGGGCAGGGGGCCCAGATACGCAGTATTTT. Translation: CASSLRAGGPDTQYF.